This TCR beta chain was found in a study of human T cells and chemical hapten exposure. The overall study: On about 2 cm by about 2 cm of upper inner arm skin, sensitization was performed with 2% DPC. Points from the study as a whole: Positively correlated with patch test score were the counts of PT1 expanded TCRs.

In this sample, this clonotype turned up a few times. Its antigen remains unidentified. The CDR3 extends over 15 amino acids. Trimming stripped 8 bases from V and 4 bases from J, with 21 bases between. Germline-derived CDR1 and CDR2 are DFQATT and SNEGSKA (reference sequence). Via MiXCR, TCRdb re-called the RACE reads, giving one row per CDR3 protein. This repertoire shows about 260,000 distinct CDR3 sequences, approximately 8.4% found once; its top ten account for 2% to 2.5%. The time point denotes: pre-sensitization, week 0. Noted treatment: therapeutic diphenylcyclopropenone sensitization with weekly scalp DPC.

This material consisted of whole blood, taken in connection with sensitization to the hapten diphenylcyclopropenone (DPC). The source of this sequence is a woman in her thirties or forties with alopecia areata. Some clones in this sample may be carry-over from other donors' samples. This chain links TRBV20-1 with TRBJ2-1, with D perhaps matching TRBD1 or TRBD2 (5 bases each). The DNA for the CDR3 is TGCAGTTTTCCCTCTACGGGGCGACTGTACAATGAGCAGTTCTTC. Translation: CSFPSTGRLYNEQFF.